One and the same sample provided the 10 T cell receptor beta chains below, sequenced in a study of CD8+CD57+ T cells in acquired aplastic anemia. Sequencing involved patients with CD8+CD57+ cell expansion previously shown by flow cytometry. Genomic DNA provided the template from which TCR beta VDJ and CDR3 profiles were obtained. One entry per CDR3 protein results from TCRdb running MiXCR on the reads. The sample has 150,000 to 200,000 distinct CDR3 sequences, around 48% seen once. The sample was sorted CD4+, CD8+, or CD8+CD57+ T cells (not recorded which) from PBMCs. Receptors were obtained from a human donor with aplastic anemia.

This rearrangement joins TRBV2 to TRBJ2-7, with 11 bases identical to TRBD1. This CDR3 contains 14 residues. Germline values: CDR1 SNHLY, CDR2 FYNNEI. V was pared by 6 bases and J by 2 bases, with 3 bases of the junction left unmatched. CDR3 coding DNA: TGTGCCAGCAGGGGGGGACAGGGGGCCTACGAGCAGTACTTC. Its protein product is CASRGGQGAYEQYF.

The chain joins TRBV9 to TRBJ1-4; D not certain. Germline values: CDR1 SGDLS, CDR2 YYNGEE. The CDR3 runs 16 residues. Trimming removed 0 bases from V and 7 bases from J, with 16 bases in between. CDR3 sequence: CASSVGHDSEGEKLFF. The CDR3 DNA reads TGTGCCAGCAGCGTAGGTCATGACTCAGAAGGTGAAAAACTGTTTTTT.

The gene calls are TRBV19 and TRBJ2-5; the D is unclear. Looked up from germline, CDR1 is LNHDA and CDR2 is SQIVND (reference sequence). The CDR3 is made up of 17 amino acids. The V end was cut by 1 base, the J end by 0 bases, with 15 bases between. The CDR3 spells CASSIGSGVLYQETQYF. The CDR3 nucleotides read TGTGCCAGTAGTATAGGATCTGGGGTCCTGTACCAAGAGACCCAGTACTTC.

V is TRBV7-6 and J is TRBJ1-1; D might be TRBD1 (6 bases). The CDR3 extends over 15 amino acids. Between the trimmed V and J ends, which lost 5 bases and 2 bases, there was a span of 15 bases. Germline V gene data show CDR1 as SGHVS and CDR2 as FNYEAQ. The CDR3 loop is CASSRLGTLNTEAFF. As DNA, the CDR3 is TGTGCCAGCAGCCGCTTAGGGACACTAAACACTGAAGCTTTCTTT.

The CDR3 DNA sequence: TGCAGCGTGTTGGACAGGGGGCCCGAGCAGTACTTC. The encoded protein is CSVLDRGPEQYF. The rearrangement uses TRBV29-1 and TRBJ2-7; 11 bases agree with TRBD1. The V gene end was trimmed by 6 bases and the J gene end by 6 bases; junction bases not matched to a gene: 4. The CDR3 covers 12 residues. Germline assignment: CDR1 SQVTM and CDR2 ANQGSEA.

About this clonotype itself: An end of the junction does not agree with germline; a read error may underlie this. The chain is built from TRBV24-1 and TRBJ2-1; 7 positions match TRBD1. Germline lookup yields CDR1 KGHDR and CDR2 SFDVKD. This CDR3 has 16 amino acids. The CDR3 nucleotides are TGTGCCACCAGTCGACGACAGGGCCCGAACTACAGTGAGCAGTTCTTC. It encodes CATSRRQGPNYSEQFF.

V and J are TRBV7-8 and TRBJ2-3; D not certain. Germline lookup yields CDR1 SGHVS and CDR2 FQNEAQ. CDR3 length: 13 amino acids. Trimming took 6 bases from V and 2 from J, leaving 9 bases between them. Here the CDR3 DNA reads TGTGCCAGCAGTATGCACCTCACAGATACGCAGTATTTT. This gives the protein CASSMHLTDTQYF.

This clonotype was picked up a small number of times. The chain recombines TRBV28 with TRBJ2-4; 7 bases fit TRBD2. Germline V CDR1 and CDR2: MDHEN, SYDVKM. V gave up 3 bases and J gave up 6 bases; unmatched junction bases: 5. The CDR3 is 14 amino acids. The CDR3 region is CASSLGGRGNIQYF. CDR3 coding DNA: TGTGCCAGCAGTTTGGGGGGGAGAGGAAACATTCAGTACTTC.

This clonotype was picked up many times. The CDR3 region has the DNA TGTGCCAGCAGTCCTGCGAGCTCCTATAATTCACCCCTCCACTTT. It translates to CASSPASSYNSPLHF. V and J are TRBV6-1 and TRBJ1-6; D remains ambiguous. Trimming removed 5 bases at V and 0 bases at J, with 8 bases between. Germline CDR1 is MNHNS and CDR2 is SASEGT. This CDR3 is built from 15 residues.

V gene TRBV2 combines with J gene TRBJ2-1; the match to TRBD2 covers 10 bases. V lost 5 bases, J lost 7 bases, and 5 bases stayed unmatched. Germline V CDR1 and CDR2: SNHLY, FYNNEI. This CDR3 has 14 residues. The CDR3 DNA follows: TGTGCCAGCAGTTACAGCGGGGGGGCAAATGAGCAGTTCTTC. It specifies CASSYSGGANEQFF.